This T cell receptor (beta chain) was retrieved from a study of blood T cell repertoires in COVID-19. Study-level background: Both acute and convalescent COVID-19 samples were obtained from the United States, Italy and Spain.

Grouping used clinical history reported by participants in a survey and questionnaire. Germline loops: CDR1 SGHTA, CDR2 FQGTGA. The CDR3 covers 13 residues. J was trimmed by 5 bases and V by 6 bases; bases with no gene match: 5. Libraries were prepared by immunoSEQ multiplex PCR; TCRdb keeps only in-frame clonotypes and omits some of them. This sample has roughly 240,000 clones, with approximately 90% found just once. Sequenced: PBMCs or T cells enriched from blood (not recorded which). The rearrangement uses TRBV7-3 and TRBJ1-2; 8 positions match TRBD1. The sequence was collected from a man aged 50-59 years who had been exposed to COVID-19. The CDR3 nucleotides are TGTGCCAGCAGTCATCGACAGGGGTATGGCTACACCTTC. Translating it yields CASSHRQGYGYTF.